A selection of T cell receptor beta chains follows, all from one sample in a study of CD8 T cells in Susac syndrome. TCRdb fed the immunoSEQ multiplex PCR reads into MiXCR, producing one record per CDR3 protein. The sample consists of some 140,000 distinct CDR3 sequences, over 90% of them appearing once. The sample was CD8+ T cells from PBMCs. These receptors originate from a human donor with Susac syndrome. Each CDR3 is given with its conserved first and last residue. D genes are given only for firm matches. Rows give clone size only sometimes, using once, few, many, or a class for an expanded clone.

v_call: TRBV12-3/TRBV12-4
d_call: NA
clone_size: NA
j_call: TRBJ1-2
cdr3_aa: CASSFGTAAYGYTF
cdr3_nt: TGTGCCAGCAGTTTTGGGACGGCTGCATATGGCTACACCTTC

v_call: TRBV2
d_call: NA
clone_size: NA
j_call: TRBJ2-7
cdr3_aa: CASLVWPEQYF
cdr3_nt: TGTGCCAGCCTCGTGTGGCCCGAGCAGTACTTC

v_call: TRBV11-3
d_call: NA
clone_size: NA
j_call: TRBJ1-5
cdr3_aa: CASSLVGGGLNQPQHF
cdr3_nt: TGTGCCAGCAGCTTAGTTGGCGGCGGACTCAATCAGCCCCAGCATTTT

v_call: TRBV6-1
d_call: TRBD2
clone_size: NA
j_call: TRBJ2-5
cdr3_aa: CASSGLAEETQYF
cdr3_nt: TGTGCCAGCAGCGGACTAGCTGAAGAGACCCAGTACTTC

v_call: TRBV29-1
d_call: NA
clone_size: NA
j_call: TRBJ1-1
cdr3_aa: CSVEYTEAFF
cdr3_nt: TGCAGCGTTGAATATACTGAAGCTTTCTTT

v_call: TRBV15
d_call: NA
clone_size: once
j_call: TRBJ2-1
cdr3_aa: CATEPTPKAHYNEQFF
cdr3_nt: TGTGCCACTGAACCGACACCCAAGGCCCACTACAATGAGCAGTTCTTC

v_call: TRBV7-8
d_call: NA
clone_size: NA
j_call: TRBJ2-1
cdr3_aa: CASSLSWGSSYNEQFF
cdr3_nt: TGTGCCAGCAGCTTGAGTTGGGGGAGCTCCTACAATGAGCAGTTCTTC

v_call: TRBV7-9
d_call: NA
clone_size: NA
j_call: TRBJ2-1
cdr3_aa: CASSFYKSNEQFF
cdr3_nt: TGTGCCAGCAGCTTCTACAAATCCAATGAGCAGTTCTTC

v_call: TRBV2
d_call: TRBD2
clone_size: NA
j_call: TRBJ2-5
cdr3_aa: CASRLTSGRVSEETQYF
cdr3_nt: TGTGCCAGCAGGTTGACTAGCGGGAGAGTATCGGAGGAGACCCAGTACTTC

v_call: TRBV18
d_call: NA
clone_size: NA
j_call: TRBJ2-1
cdr3_aa: CASSPDSSYNEQFF
cdr3_nt: TGTGCCAGCTCACCTGACAGCTCCTACAATGAGCAGTTCTTC

v_call: TRBV27
d_call: NA
clone_size: NA
j_call: TRBJ1-2
cdr3_aa: CASSSAADRFNYGYTF
cdr3_nt: TGTGCCAGCAGCTCCGCCGCGGACAGATTCAACTATGGCTACACCTTC

v_call: TRBV19
d_call: TRBD2
clone_size: NA
j_call: TRBJ2-1
cdr3_aa: CASSITPSGWSEQFF
cdr3_nt: TGTGCCAGTAGTATAACGCCTAGCGGTTGGAGCGAGCAGTTCTTC

v_call: TRBV19
d_call: TRBD2
clone_size: NA
j_call: TRBJ2-5
cdr3_aa: CASLIFGTSGRNRRFGETQYF
cdr3_nt: TGTGCCAGTCTGATCTTCGGGACTAGCGGGAGGAACAGAAGATTTGGGGAGACCCAGTACTTC

v_call: TRBV9
d_call: NA
clone_size: NA
j_call: TRBJ2-1
cdr3_aa: CASSVEAGWNEQFF
cdr3_nt: TGTGCCAGCAGCGTAGAGGCAGGGTGGAATGAGCAGTTCTTC

v_call: TRBV9
d_call: NA
clone_size: NA
j_call: TRBJ2-5
cdr3_aa: CASSVGDAETQYF
cdr3_nt: TGTGCCAGCAGCGTAGGGGACGCGGAGACCCAGTACTTC

v_call: TRBV28
d_call: NA
clone_size: NA
j_call: TRBJ1-5
cdr3_aa: CASRRVQSLDQPQHF
cdr3_nt: TGTGCCAGCAGGCGGGTCCAGAGTTTAGATCAGCCCCAGCATTTT

v_call: TRBV3-1
d_call: TRBD2
clone_size: NA
j_call: TRBJ2-1
cdr3_aa: CASSRSGTSTGNEQFF
cdr3_nt: TGTGCCAGCAGCCGATCCGGGACTAGCACGGGAAATGAGCAGTTCTTC

v_call: TRBV6-5
d_call: NA
clone_size: NA
j_call: TRBJ2-6
cdr3_aa: CASSLTGSSGANVLTF
cdr3_nt: TGTGCCAGCAGTTTAACAGGGAGCTCTGGGGCCAACGTCCTGACTTTC

v_call: TRBV29-1
d_call: NA
clone_size: NA
j_call: TRBJ1-1
cdr3_aa: CSSYSTAGNTEAFF
cdr3_nt: TGCAGCTCGTACTCCACCGCAGGGAACACTGAAGCTTTCTTT

v_call: TRBV27
d_call: NA
clone_size: NA
j_call: TRBJ2-7
cdr3_aa: CASSWGDPRYEQYF
cdr3_nt: TGTGCCAGCAGTTGGGGAGATCCACGCTACGAGCAGTACTTC

v_call: TRBV20-1
d_call: NA
clone_size: NA
j_call: TRBJ2-1
cdr3_aa: CSAGVMNEQFF
cdr3_nt: TGCAGTGCCGGGGTAATGAATGAGCAGTTCTTC

v_call: TRBV2
d_call: NA
clone_size: NA
j_call: TRBJ1-2
cdr3_aa: CATQVEGYTF
cdr3_nt: TGTGCCACACAGGTGGAGGGCTACACCTTC

v_call: TRBV7-8
d_call: TRBD1
clone_size: once
j_call: TRBJ2-7
cdr3_aa: CASRPGTGGWYEQYF
cdr3_nt: TGTGCCAGTAGACCGGGGACAGGGGGCTGGTACGAGCAGTACTTC

v_call: TRBV28
d_call: NA
clone_size: NA
j_call: TRBJ1-1
cdr3_aa: CATSPWGRTGGPMNTEAFF
cdr3_nt: TGTGCCACCAGCCCGTGGGGGAGAACAGGCGGCCCGATGAACACTGAAGCTTTCTTT

v_call: TRBV19
d_call: NA
clone_size: NA
j_call: TRBJ2-1
cdr3_aa: CASRNSASSYNEQFF
cdr3_nt: TGTGCCAGTAGGAATAGCGCGAGCTCCTACAATGAGCAGTTCTTC

v_call: TRBV7-9
d_call: NA
clone_size: NA
j_call: TRBJ1-2
cdr3_aa: CASSPSEANYGYTF
cdr3_nt: TGTGCCAGCAGCCCCTCGGAGGCTAACTATGGCTACACCTTC

v_call: TRBV30
d_call: NA
clone_size: NA
j_call: TRBJ1-1
cdr3_aa: CAWSVPGEMAEAFF
cdr3_nt: TGTGCCTGGAGTGTCCCCGGGGAGATGGCTGAAGCTTTCTTT

v_call: TRBV6-1
d_call: NA
clone_size: NA
j_call: TRBJ1-1
cdr3_aa: CASRDGAFF
cdr3_nt: TGTGCCAGCAGAGACGGAGCTTTCTTT

v_call: TRBV9
d_call: NA
clone_size: NA
j_call: TRBJ1-1
cdr3_aa: CASSELEGENTEAFF
cdr3_nt: TGTGCCAGTTCAGAGCTAGAGGGCGAGAACACTGAAGCTTTCTTT

v_call: TRBV12-3/TRBV12-4
d_call: TRBD1
clone_size: NA
j_call: TRBJ2-5
cdr3_aa: CASRTGGSLETQYF
cdr3_nt: TGTGCCAGCAGGACAGGGGGCAGTCTGGAGACCCAGTACTTC

v_call: TRBV12-3/TRBV12-4
d_call: NA
clone_size: NA
j_call: TRBJ1-5
cdr3_aa: CASSLPGQPQHF
cdr3_nt: TGTGCCAGCAGTTTGCCGGGTCAGCCCCAGCATTTT

v_call: TRBV4-1
d_call: NA
clone_size: NA
j_call: TRBJ1-1
cdr3_aa: CASSQVSSNTEAFF
cdr3_nt: TGCGCCAGCAGCCAAGTGTCGTCGAACACTGAAGCTTTCTTT

v_call: TRBV6-5
d_call: NA
clone_size: NA
j_call: TRBJ1-1
cdr3_aa: CASSPDGDTEAFF
cdr3_nt: TGTGCCAGCAGCCCGGACGGGGACACTGAAGCTTTCTTT

v_call: TRBV27
d_call: NA
clone_size: NA
j_call: TRBJ1-3
cdr3_aa: CASSFPLRIGCGNTIYF
cdr3_nt: TGTGCCAGCAGTTTCCCCTTGCGTATTGGTTGTGGAAACACCATATATTTT

v_call: TRBV27
d_call: TRBD2
clone_size: NA
j_call: TRBJ2-5
cdr3_aa: CASSLAGGPQETQYF
cdr3_nt: TGTGCCAGCAGTTTGGCGGGAGGGCCCCAAGAGACCCAGTACTTC

v_call: TRBV7-8
d_call: TRBD2
clone_size: NA
j_call: TRBJ2-7
cdr3_aa: CASSTGGGGQYF
cdr3_nt: TGTGCCAGCAGCACCGGCGGGGGGGGGCAGTACTTC

v_call: TRBV12-3/TRBV12-4
d_call: NA
clone_size: NA
j_call: TRBJ1-1
cdr3_aa: CASSSSRFEAFF
cdr3_nt: TGTGCCAGCAGCTCCAGTCGATTTGAAGCTTTCTTT

v_call: TRBV30
d_call: TRBD1
clone_size: NA
j_call: TRBJ1-2
cdr3_aa: CAWSVFRGDRVDGYTF
cdr3_nt: TGTGCCTGGAGTGTATTTCGAGGGGACAGGGTCGACGGCTACACCTTC

v_call: TRBV21-1
d_call: NA
clone_size: NA
j_call: TRBJ2-2
cdr3_aa: CASRREPGELFF
cdr3_nt: TGTGCCAGCAGACGGGAGCCCGGGGAGCTGTTTTTT

v_call: TRBV12-3/TRBV12-4
d_call: NA
clone_size: NA
j_call: TRBJ1-5
cdr3_aa: CASAGVWGNQPQHF
cdr3_nt: TGTGCCAGCGCGGGGGTTTGGGGTAATCAGCCCCAGCATTTT

v_call: TRBV6-4
d_call: TRBD1
clone_size: once
j_call: TRBJ1-2
cdr3_aa: CASSDGPGTADGYTF
cdr3_nt: TGTGCCAGCAGTGACGGACCAGGGACAGCCGATGGCTACACCTTC

v_call: TRBV11-2
d_call: TRBD2
clone_size: NA
j_call: TRBJ2-1
cdr3_aa: CASSSIAGGPHGAHNEQFF
cdr3_nt: TGTGCCAGCAGTTCTATAGCGGGAGGGCCCCACGGGGCCCACAATGAGCAGTTCTTC

v_call: TRBV9
d_call: TRBD1
clone_size: NA
j_call: TRBJ1-2
cdr3_aa: CASSATSGGTYGYTF
cdr3_nt: TGTGCCAGCAGCGCAACCTCAGGGGGCACTTATGGCTACACCTTC

v_call: TRBV29-1
d_call: NA
clone_size: NA
j_call: TRBJ2-7
cdr3_aa: CSVGTYTYEQYF
cdr3_nt: TGCAGCGTCGGGACTTATACTTACGAGCAGTACTTC

v_call: TRBV5-5
d_call: TRBD2
clone_size: NA
j_call: TRBJ2-1
cdr3_aa: CASLGDSGRASNEQFF
cdr3_nt: TGTGCCAGCCTCGGGGATAGCGGGAGGGCCTCTAATGAGCAGTTCTTC

v_call: TRBV30
d_call: NA
clone_size: NA
j_call: TRBJ2-7
cdr3_aa: CAWSGSLNYEQYF
cdr3_nt: TGTGCCTGGAGTGGTAGCCTAAATTACGAGCAGTACTTC

v_call: TRBV28
d_call: NA
clone_size: NA
j_call: TRBJ1-2
cdr3_aa: CASSLFRGERHGYTF
cdr3_nt: TGTGCCAGCAGTTTATTCCGGGGGGAGCGACATGGCTACACCTTC

v_call: TRBV7-9
d_call: NA
clone_size: NA
j_call: TRBJ2-3
cdr3_aa: CASSPQDTQYF
cdr3_nt: TGTGCCAGCAGCCCGCAGGATACGCAGTATTTT

v_call: TRBV7-6
d_call: NA
clone_size: NA
j_call: TRBJ1-2
cdr3_aa: CASSPDGSEGPYGYTF
cdr3_nt: TGTGCCAGCAGCCCCGATGGGTCAGAAGGGCCCTATGGCTACACCTTC

v_call: TRBV29-1
d_call: NA
clone_size: NA
j_call: TRBJ1-1
cdr3_aa: CSVESAGSERTEAFF
cdr3_nt: TGCAGCGTTGAGTCTGCAGGGAGTGAGAGAACTGAAGCTTTCTTT

v_call: TRBV15
d_call: NA
clone_size: NA
j_call: TRBJ2-3
cdr3_aa: CATRLIGVGDTQYF
cdr3_nt: TGTGCCACCCGCTTGATTGGGGTAGGAGATACGCAGTATTTT